Included here is one T cell receptor beta chain sequence, with context. The protocol was immunoSEQ multiplex PCR, while the TCRdb copy is restricted to in-frame clones and leaves out a portion. The profile shows roughly 100,000 clones, around 81% of them singletons. The germline gives CDR1 ENHRY, CDR2 SYGVKD. V trimming: 4 bases; J trimming: 3 bases; junction bases outside the gene matches: 5. The CDR3 sequence is 15 residues long. The record originates from a study of blood T cell repertoires in COVID-19. About the study: Collection of acute and convalescent COVID-19 samples took place in the United States, Italy and Spain.

This receptor was identified in a man older than 75 with COVID-19, enrolled during active disease. The genes are TRBV10-3 and TRBJ2-3; 9 bases agree with TRBD1. Sequencing was done on a sample of peripheral blood. CDR3 nucleotides: TGTGCCATCAGTGCAACCGGGACAGGGACAGATACGCAGTATTTT. Protein product: CAISATGTGTDTQYF.